This T cell receptor (beta chain) emerged from a study of CD4 T cells in relation to SARS-CoV-2 and coronaviruses. The unexposed donors gave CD4+ T cells in about 2010-2019, prior to COVID-19. The cells were cultured for approximately 10 days before CD4+ T cells were isolated. Profiled with immunoSEQ multiplex PCR; TCRdb holds only in-frame clones, not every one. The sample comprises about 24,000 clones, roughly 80% of which are singletons, and 16% rests with the top ten. Comments on this clone: Its matching antigen is unknown.

Germline V CDR1 and CDR2: WSHSY, SAAADI. Trimming took 6 bases from V and 6 from J, leaving 12 bases between them. The CDR3 extends over 13 amino acids. The origin of this receptor is a human donor in good health. The sequenced material came from CD4+ T cells from PBMCs, cultured in vitro. The V and J genes are TRBV10-2 and TRBJ2-1; TRBD2 is a possible D gene (6 bases). The CDR3 DNA reads TGCGCCAGCAGAGCGGGTATATCCAATGAGCAGTTCTTC. It yields the protein CASRAGISNEQFF.